The text below deals with one T cell receptor beta chain. This entry belongs to a study of shared clonotypes between healthy human individuals. Selected positively for CCR7 and CD45RO-negative, naive CD8 cells excluded terminally differentiated effector memory CD45RA+ cells. Assay: immunoSEQ multiplex PCR; the TCRdb copy retains only in-frame clones and omits some. The sample lists 1.5 million to 2.5 million clones; 85% to 95% were seen once. This CDR3 is built from 16 residues. The V gene end was trimmed by 0 bases and the J gene end by 3 bases; junction bases not matched to a gene: 6. Germline CDR1 reads SEHNR; CDR2 reads FQNEAQ (reference sequence).

V and J are TRBV7-9 and TRBJ2-7; 9 nucleotides match TRBD1. Sequencing was done on a sample of naive CD8+ T cells sorted from blood. This receptor was obtained from a man aged 18 to 29 in good health. CDR3 coding DNA: TGTGCCAGCAGCTTAGCGGAAGGACAGGGGTTCTACGAGCAGTACTTC. Translation gives CASSLAEGQGFYEQYF.